The rows below give T cell receptor beta chains drawn from one sample of a study of blood T cell repertoires in COVID-19. Clones were sequenced by immunoSEQ multiplex PCR, and TCRdb holds only the in-frame ones, with some missing. The sample includes 200,000 to 250,000 clones, around 82% of them seen just once. Sequenced sample: peripheral blood. The source of these receptors is a woman of 80 years or more with acute or convalescent COVID-19. CDR3s include the opening cysteine and the closing phenylalanine or tryptophan. The D gene is left open where the match is weak. Part of the rows lack a size; the others show once, few, many or a class for expanded clones.

d_call,j_call,clone_size,v_call,cdr3_aa,cdr3_nt
TRBD1,TRBJ1-5,.,TRBV19,CASSALTGGPPQHF,TGTGCCAGTAGTGCACTTACAGGGGGACCGCCCCAGCATTTT
TRBD1,TRBJ1-6,.,TRBV4-3,CASSQEHRGLSPLHF,TGCGCCAGCAGCCAAGAGCACAGGGGGCTCTCACCCCTCCACTTT
.,TRBJ1-2,once,TRBV28,CASSQDRNYGYTF,TGTGCCAGCAGTCAGGACAGAAACTATGGCTACACCTTC
.,TRBJ2-1,.,TRBV9,CASSRSSGLSSYNEQFF,TGTGCCAGCAGCAGATCTTCAGGGTTAAGCTCCTACAATGAGCAGTTCTTC
.,TRBJ2-7,.,TRBV25-1,CASSATYYEQYF,TGTGCCAGCAGTGCAACTTACTACGAGCAGTACTTC
.,TRBJ2-3,.,TRBV7-3,CASSFSSTDTQYF,TGTGCCAGCAGCTTCTCTAGCACAGATACGCAGTATTTT
TRBD2,TRBJ2-1,.,TRBV10-3,CAISVAGGPFGEQFF,TGTGCCATCAGTGTAGCGGGGGGCCCCTTTGGTGAGCAGTTCTTC
TRBD1,TRBJ1-1,.,TRBV7-2,CASSLAGGVTEAFF,TGTGCCAGCAGCTTGGCAGGGGGTGTCACTGAAGCTTTCTTT
.,TRBJ2-2,few,TRBV5-5,CASSFNSEGTGELFF,TGTGCCAGCAGCTTTAACAGCGAGGGCACCGGGGAGCTGTTTTTT
TRBD1,TRBJ1-2,.,TRBV7-9,CASSSRTGDSNYGYTF,TGTGCCAGCAGCTCACGGACAGGGGATTCTAACTATGGCTACACCTTC
.,TRBJ1-1,.,TRBV7-2,CASSLGGSNTEAFF,TGTGCCAGCAGCCTCGGGGGGTCGAACACTGAAGCTTTCTTT
TRBD1,TRBJ1-5,few,TRBV13,CASSLGRDRPQHF,TGTGCCAGCAGCTTAGGGAGGGACAGACCGCAGCATTTT
TRBD1,TRBJ1-2,.,TRBV18,CASSPGQGGYGYTF,TGTGCCAGCTCACCGGGACAGGGTGGCTATGGCTACACCTTC
.,TRBJ2-3,.,TRBV12-3/TRBV12-4,CASSPTVNTQYF,TGTGCCAGCAGCCCGACTGTGAATACGCAGTATTTT
.,TRBJ1-1,.,TRBV6-6,CASSYLAVNTEAFF,TGTGCCAGCAGTTACTTGGCTGTTAACACTGAAGCTTTCTTT
.,TRBJ2-1,.,TRBV9,CASSPVASGSEQFF,TGTGCCAGCAGCCCTGTCGCCAGCGGGTCGGAGCAGTTCTTC
.,TRBJ2-7,.,TRBV5-1,CASSSLYEQYF,TGCGCCAGCAGCTCACTCTACGAGCAGTACTTC
.,TRBJ1-1,.,TRBV12-3/TRBV12-4,CASSLGQKTEAFF,TGTGCCAGCAGCCTCGGACAGAAGACTGAAGCTTTCTTT
.,TRBJ1-2,once,TRBV9,CASSGPWAGLNYGYTF,TGTGCCAGCAGCGGACCTTGGGCAGGCCTTAACTATGGCTACACCTTC
.,TRBJ1-6,.,TRBV27,CASSQRASYNSPLHF,TGTGCCAGCAGTCAGCGGGCCAGCTATAATTCACCCCTCCACTTT
TRBD1,TRBJ1-1,.,TRBV12-5,CASGGGQGTSEAFF,TGTGCTAGTGGGGGGGGACAGGGGACGTCTGAAGCTTTCTTT
.,TRBJ2-2,.,TRBV7-2,CASSSPGGGGNTGELFF,TGTGCCAGCAGCTCCCCGGGGGGCGGGGGTAACACCGGGGAGCTGTTTTTT
TRBD1,TRBJ1-1,.,TRBV6-5,CASSYGRDRDTEAFF,TGTGCCAGCAGTTACGGGAGGGACAGGGACACTGAAGCTTTCTTT
TRBD1,TRBJ2-1,.,TRBV9,CASSAGGDANEQFF,TGTGCCAGCAGCGCAGGGGGTGATGCGAATGAGCAGTTCTTC
.,TRBJ1-1,.,TRBV5-5,CASSLGGPTEAFF,TGTGCCAGCAGCTTGGGGGGGCCAACTGAAGCTTTCTTT
.,TRBJ1-5,.,TRBV11-2,CASSLVGGDQPQHF,TGTGCCAGCAGCTTAGTAGGGGGAGATCAGCCCCAGCATTTT
TRBD1,TRBJ1-2,.,TRBV5-1,CASSLEGQYGYTF,TGCGCCAGCAGCTTGGAGGGACAGTATGGCTACACCTTC
.,TRBJ1-4,.,TRBV7-9,CASSSNGGVNEKLFF,TGTGCCAGCAGCTCCAATGGGGGGGTTAATGAAAAACTGTTTTTT
.,TRBJ1-3,.,TRBV5-1,CASSPGSPNGNTIYF,TGCGCCAGCAGCCCCGGGAGCCCGAACGGAAACACCATATATTTT
TRBD1,TRBJ1-1,once,TRBV5-1,CASSPSGQGTILNTEAFF,TGCGCCAGCAGCCCCTCAGGACAGGGGACAATTTTGAACACTGAAGCTTTCTTT
.,TRBJ2-1,.,TRBV4-1,CASSQALRTINEQFF,TGCGCCAGCAGCCAAGCCCTCAGGACTATCAATGAGCAGTTCTTC
.,TRBJ2-3,.,TRBV5-6,CASSFPQGGGTDTQYF,TGTGCCAGCAGCTTCCCACAGGGTGGGGGCACAGATACGCAGTATTTT
.,TRBJ1-1,.,TRBV18,CASSQGAVNTEAFF,TGTGCCAGCTCACAAGGGGCCGTGAACACTGAAGCTTTCTTT
TRBD1,TRBJ1-1,.,TRBV15,CATSTGTGMAFF,TGTGCCACCAGCACGGGGACAGGGATGGCTTTCTTT
.,TRBJ1-5,.,TRBV7-2,CASSSQVDQPQHF,TGTGCCAGCAGCTCACAGGTTGATCAGCCCCAGCATTTT
.,TRBJ1-4,many,TRBV25-1,CASSGVGRSNEKLFF,TGTGCCAGCAGTGGGGTGGGGCGGAGTAATGAAAAACTGTTTTTT
.,TRBJ2-3,once,TRBV19,CASRTGSTDTQYF,TGTGCCAGTAGAACAGGGTCGACAGATACGCAGTATTTT
.,TRBJ1-1,once,TRBV28,CASSRTGTEAFF,TGTGCCAGCAGTCGGACTGGCACTGAAGCTTTCTTT
.,TRBJ1-4,.,TRBV28,CASSSVRFNEKLFF,TGTGCCAGCAGTTCCGTGAGATTTAATGAAAAACTGTTTTTT
.,TRBJ2-2,.,TRBV7-3,CASSLGSNTGELFF,TGTGCCAGCAGCTTAGGCTCCAACACCGGGGAGCTGTTTTTT